These 2 T cell receptor beta chains were sequenced from one sample in a study of shared clonotypes between healthy human individuals. Produced via immunoSEQ multiplex PCR; TCRdb's table is partial and in-frame only. Among 650,000 to 700,000 clones listed, 90% were seen once. Sequencing used memory CD8+ T cells from PBMCs. Subset here: CD45RO+ cells pooled with CCR7-negative TemRA cells. The source of these receptors is a man aged 18 to 35 in good health. Some clones in this sample may be carry-over from other donors' samples.

This chain's CDR3 is CASSWTGGNQPQHF. The CDR3 region has the DNA TGCGCCAGCAGCTGGACAGGGGGCAATCAGCCCCAGCATTTT. This chain joins TRBV5-1 and TRBJ1-5, with TRBD1 identical over 9 bases. Germline V lookup: CDR1 SGHRS, CDR2 YFSETQ. The CDR3 contains 14 residues. V was clipped by 3 bases and J by 2 bases; unmatched bases: 0.

Ten or more counts support this clone. This chain links TRBV27 with TRBJ1-1; D perhaps matches TRBD1 (5 bases). V was clipped by 8 bases and J by 4 bases, with 14 bases between them. Per the germline V gene, CDR1 is MNHEY and CDR2 is SMNVEV (reference sequence). This CDR3 contains 13 residues. The CDR3 bases are TGTGCCAGCCGTACAGGCCTGCGCACTGAAGCTTTCTTT. Its translation is CASRTGLRTEAFF.